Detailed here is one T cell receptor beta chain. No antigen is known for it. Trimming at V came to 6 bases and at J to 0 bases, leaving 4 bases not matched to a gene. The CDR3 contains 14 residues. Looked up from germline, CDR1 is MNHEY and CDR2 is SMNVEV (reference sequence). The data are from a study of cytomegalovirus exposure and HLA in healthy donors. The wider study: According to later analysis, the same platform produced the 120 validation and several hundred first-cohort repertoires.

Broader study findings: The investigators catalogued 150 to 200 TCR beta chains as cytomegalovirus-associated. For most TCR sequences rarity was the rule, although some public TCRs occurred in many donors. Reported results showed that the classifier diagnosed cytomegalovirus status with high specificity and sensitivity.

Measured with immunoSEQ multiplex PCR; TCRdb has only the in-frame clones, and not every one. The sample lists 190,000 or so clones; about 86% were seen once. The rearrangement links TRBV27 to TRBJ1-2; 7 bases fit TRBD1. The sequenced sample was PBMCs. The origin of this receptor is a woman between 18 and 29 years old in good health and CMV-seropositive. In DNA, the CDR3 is TGTGCCAGCAGACCCGGGACAGCTAACTATGGCTACACCTTC. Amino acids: CASRPGTANYGYTF.